This T cell receptor beta chain stems from a study of metastatic and nonmetastatic thyroid tumors. Looking at the study overall: The authors compared repertoires across blood and tumor or nodule tissue from malignant and benign thyroid patients.

Thyroid surgery took place with no prior treatment in any patient. Regarding the study as a whole: In blood and tumor, TCR beta diversity was reportedly significantly higher in malignant thyroid tumors than in benign nodules.

The germline gives CDR1 KGHSH, CDR2 LQKENI. The CDR3 runs to 12 residues. V gave up 4 bases and J gave up 9 bases, with 9 bases separating them. Authors' analysis steps: CDR3 was compared across clinicopathological groups, and the resulting differences were used to build a distant-metastasis classifier for papillary thyroid cancer. TCRdb re-called the PCR reads through MiXCR. These V and J calls rely on TCRdb rather than the paper's analysis. The sample yields approximately 22,000 clones, 15% to 20% seen once. This clone came up many times. Its antigen is currently unknown. Other nucleotide sequences from this sample produce the same CDR3.

The J gene is TRBJ1-4, the V gene TRBV18; D gene ambiguous. The sequence was obtained from a female donor with papillary thyroid cancer or a benign thyroid nodule (not recorded which). Some clones in this sample may be carry-over from other donors' samples. The sequenced sample was tumor tissue. Written as DNA, the CDR3 is TGTGCCAGCTCACAACCTGACCAAAAACTGTTTTTT. Its protein is CASSQPDQKLFF.